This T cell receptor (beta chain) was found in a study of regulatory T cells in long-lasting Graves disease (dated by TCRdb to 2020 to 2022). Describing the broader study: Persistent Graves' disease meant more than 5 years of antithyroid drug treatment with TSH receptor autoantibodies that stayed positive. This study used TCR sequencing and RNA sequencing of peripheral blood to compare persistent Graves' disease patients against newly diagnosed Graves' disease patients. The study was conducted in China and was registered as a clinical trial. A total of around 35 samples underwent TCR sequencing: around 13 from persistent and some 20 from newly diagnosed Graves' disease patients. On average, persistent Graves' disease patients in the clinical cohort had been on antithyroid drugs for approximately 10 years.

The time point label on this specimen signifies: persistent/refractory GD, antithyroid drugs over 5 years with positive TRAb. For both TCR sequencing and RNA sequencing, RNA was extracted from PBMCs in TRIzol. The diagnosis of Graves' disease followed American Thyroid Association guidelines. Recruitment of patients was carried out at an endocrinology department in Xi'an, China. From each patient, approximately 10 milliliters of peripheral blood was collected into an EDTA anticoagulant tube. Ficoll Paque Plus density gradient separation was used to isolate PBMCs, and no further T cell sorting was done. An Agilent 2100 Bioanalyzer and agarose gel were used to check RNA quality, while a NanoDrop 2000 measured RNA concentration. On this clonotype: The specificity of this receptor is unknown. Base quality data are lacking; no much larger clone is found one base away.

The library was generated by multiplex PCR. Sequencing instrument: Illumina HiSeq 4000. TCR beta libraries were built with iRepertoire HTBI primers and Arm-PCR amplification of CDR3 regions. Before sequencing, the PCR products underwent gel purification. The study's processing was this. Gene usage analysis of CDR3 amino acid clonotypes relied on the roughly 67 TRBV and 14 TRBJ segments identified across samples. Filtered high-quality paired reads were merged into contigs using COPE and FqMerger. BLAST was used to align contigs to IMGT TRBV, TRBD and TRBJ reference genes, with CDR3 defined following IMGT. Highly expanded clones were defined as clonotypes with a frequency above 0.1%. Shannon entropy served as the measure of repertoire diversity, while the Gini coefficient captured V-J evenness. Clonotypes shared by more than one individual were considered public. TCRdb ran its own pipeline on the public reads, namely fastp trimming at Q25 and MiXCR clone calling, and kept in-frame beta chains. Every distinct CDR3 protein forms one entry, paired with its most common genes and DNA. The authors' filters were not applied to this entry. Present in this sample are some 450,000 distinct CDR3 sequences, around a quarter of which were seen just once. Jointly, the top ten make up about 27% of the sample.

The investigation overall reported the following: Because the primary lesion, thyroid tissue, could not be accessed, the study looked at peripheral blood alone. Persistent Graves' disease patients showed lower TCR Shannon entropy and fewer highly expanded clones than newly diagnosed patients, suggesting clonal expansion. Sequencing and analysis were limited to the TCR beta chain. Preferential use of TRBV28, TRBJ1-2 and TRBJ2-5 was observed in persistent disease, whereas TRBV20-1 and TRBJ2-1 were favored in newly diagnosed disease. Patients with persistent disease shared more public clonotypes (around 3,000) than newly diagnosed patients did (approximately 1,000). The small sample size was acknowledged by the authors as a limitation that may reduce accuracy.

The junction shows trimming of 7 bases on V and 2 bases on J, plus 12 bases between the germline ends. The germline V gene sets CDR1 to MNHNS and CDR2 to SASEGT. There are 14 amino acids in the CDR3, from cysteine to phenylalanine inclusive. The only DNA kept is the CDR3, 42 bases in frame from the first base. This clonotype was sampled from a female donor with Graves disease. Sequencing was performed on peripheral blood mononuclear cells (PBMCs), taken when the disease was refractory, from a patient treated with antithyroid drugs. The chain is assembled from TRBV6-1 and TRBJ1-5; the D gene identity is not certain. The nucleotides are TGTGCCAGCAAACCGGGAGTTGGCAATCAGCCCCAGCATTTT. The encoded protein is CASKPGVGNQPQHF.